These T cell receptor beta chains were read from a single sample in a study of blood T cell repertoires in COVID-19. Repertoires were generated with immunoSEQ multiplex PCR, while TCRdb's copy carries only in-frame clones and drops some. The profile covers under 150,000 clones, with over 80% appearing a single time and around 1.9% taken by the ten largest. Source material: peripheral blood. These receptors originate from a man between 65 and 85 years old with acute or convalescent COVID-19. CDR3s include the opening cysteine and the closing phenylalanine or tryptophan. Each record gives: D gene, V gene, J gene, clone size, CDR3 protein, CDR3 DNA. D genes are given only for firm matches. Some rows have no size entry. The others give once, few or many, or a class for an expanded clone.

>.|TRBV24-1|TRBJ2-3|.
CATSRGTDTQYF
TGTGCCACCAGTAGGGGGACAGATACGCAGTATTTT
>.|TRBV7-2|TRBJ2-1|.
CASSPYNSEGGRFF
TGTGCCAGCAGCCCTTATAATAGCGAAGGGGGTAGGTTCTTC
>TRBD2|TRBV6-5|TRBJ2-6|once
CARRAGGAGANVLTF
TGTGCCCGCCGGGCCGGGGGGGCTGGGGCCAACGTCCTGACTTTC
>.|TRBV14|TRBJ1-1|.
CASSQARDFTEAFF
TGTGCCAGCAGCCAAGCCAGGGATTTCACTGAAGCTTTCTTT
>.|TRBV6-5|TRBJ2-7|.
CASSYSRDISYEQYF
TGTGCCAGCAGTTACTCCCGGGACATCTCCTACGAGCAGTACTTC
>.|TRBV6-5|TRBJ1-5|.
CASSRGESQPQHF
TGTGCCAGCAGCCGGGGGGAGTCACAGCCCCAGCATTTT
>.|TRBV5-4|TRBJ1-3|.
CASSLEDPQGPIYF
TGTGCCAGCAGCTTGGAGGATCCCCAGGGGCCCATATATTTT
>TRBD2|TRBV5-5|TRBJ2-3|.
CASSLTSGADTQYF
TGTGCCAGCAGCTTGACTAGCGGGGCAGATACGCAGTATTTT
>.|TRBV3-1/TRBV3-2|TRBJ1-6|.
CASGDLGANMGSPLHF
TGTGCCAGTGGGGACTTAGGGGCTAATATGGGTTCACCCCTCCACTTT
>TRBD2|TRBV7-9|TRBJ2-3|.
CASSSRGGTDTQYF
TGTGCCAGCAGCTCACGGGGGGGCACAGATACGCAGTATTTT
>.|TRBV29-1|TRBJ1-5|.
CSVTQGASNQPQHF
TGCAGCGTTACTCAGGGCGCTAGCAATCAGCCCCAGCATTTT
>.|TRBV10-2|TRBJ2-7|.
CASQGRNEPLEQYF
TGCGCCAGCCAGGGCCGCAATGAGCCACTCGAGCAGTACTTC
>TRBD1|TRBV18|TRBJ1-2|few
CASSPLETGYGYTF
TGTGCCAGCTCACCCCTGGAGACAGGGTACGGCTACACCTTC
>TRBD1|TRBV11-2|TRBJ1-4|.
CASSLKGTGGEKLFF
TGTGCCAGCAGCTTAAAAGGGACAGGGGGTGAAAAACTGTTTTTT
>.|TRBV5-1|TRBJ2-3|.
CASSFEGGPRSTDTQYF
TGCGCCAGCAGCTTCGAGGGGGGGCCGAGAAGCACAGATACGCAGTATTTT
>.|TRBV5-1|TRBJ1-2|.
CASSLVQGPSGYGYTF
TGCGCCAGCAGCTTGGTTCAGGGCCCCAGTGGCTATGGCTACACCTTC
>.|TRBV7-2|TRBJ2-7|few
CASSLGYYSDEQYF
TGTGCCAGCAGCTTAGGCTACTATTCGGACGAGCAGTACTTC